What follows is one TCR beta chain and its context. Its antigen is unidentified. The sample is drawn from a study of T-cell memory formation after mild COVID-19. Overall study: Clusters were largely donor specific. Findings of the study overall: From day 15 to 85, contracting clones were balanced between CD4 and CD8, whereas later expanders leaned toward CD4+. Among clones peaking at day 37 in the second wave, SARS-CoV-2 specificity remained unconfirmed.

CDR3 length equals 14 residues. Per germline, CDR1 SGHDN and CDR2 FVKESK. The V and J ends lost 0 bases and 5 bases respectively, with 11 bases between them. Barcoded TCR alpha and TCR beta cDNA libraries with UMIs came from 5'RACE using constant-segment primers. One entry per CDR3 protein results from TCRdb running MiXCR on the 5' RACE reads. This sample carries 500,000 to 600,000 distinct CDR3 sequences, more than 15% of them seen once, and the ten largest clones take around 13%. Input material: PBMCs or a T cell subset sorted from them (not recorded which). This clonotype was sampled from an adult woman who had mild COVID-19 (a few samples of this study predate the infection). Cell type and time point are not known. V gene TRBV14 combines with J gene TRBJ2-7, with unresolved D. The CDR3 protein is CASSQDQEINEQYF. The CDR3 DNA follows: TGTGCCAGCAGCCAAGATCAGGAAATCAACGAGCAGTACTTC.